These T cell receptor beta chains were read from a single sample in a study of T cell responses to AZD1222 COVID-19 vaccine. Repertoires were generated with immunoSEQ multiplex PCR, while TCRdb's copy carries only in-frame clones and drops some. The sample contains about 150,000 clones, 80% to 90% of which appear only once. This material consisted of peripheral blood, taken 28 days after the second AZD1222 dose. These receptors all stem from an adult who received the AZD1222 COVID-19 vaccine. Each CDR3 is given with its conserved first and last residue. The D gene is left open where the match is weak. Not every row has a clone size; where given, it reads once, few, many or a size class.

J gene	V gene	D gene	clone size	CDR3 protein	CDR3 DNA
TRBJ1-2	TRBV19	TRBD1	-	CASSRGQAAYYGYTF	TGTGCCAGTAGTCGAGGACAGGCCGCATACTATGGCTACACCTTC
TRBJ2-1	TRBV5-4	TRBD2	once	CASSLALAGVNNEQFF	TGTGCCAGCAGCTTGGCCTTGGCGGGAGTCAATAATGAGCAGTTCTTC
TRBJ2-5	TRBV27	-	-	CASSRRNQETQYF	TGTGCCAGCAGTCGGCGGAACCAAGAGACCCAGTACTTC
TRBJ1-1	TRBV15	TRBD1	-	CATSREGALAYSNTEAFF	TGTGCCACCAGCCGGGAGGGGGCCCTCGCTTATTCGAACACTGAAGCTTTCTTT
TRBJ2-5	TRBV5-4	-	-	CASSNTRQETQYF	TGTGCCAGCAGCAACACTAGACAAGAGACCCAGTACTTC
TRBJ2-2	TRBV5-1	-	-	CASRYQGGIGGELFF	TGCGCCAGCAGATATCAAGGGGGAATCGGCGGGGAGCTGTTTTTT
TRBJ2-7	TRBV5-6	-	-	CASSSKYEQYF	TGTGCCAGCAGCTCCAAGTACGAGCAGTACTTC
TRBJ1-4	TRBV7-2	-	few	CASSRLRAANEKLFF	TGTGCCAGCTCACGGTTAAGAGCGGCTAATGAAAAACTGTTTTTT
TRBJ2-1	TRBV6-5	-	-	CASKDYNRNEQFF	TGTGCCAGCAAGGACTACAACCGGAATGAGCAGTTCTTC
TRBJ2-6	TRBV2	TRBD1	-	CASSRQGVGTGANVLTF	TGTGCCAGCAGTAGACAGGGGGTAGGAACTGGGGCCAACGTCCTGACTTTC
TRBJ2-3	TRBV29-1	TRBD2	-	CSVLPGGTTDTQYF	TGCAGCGTTCTCCCGGGGGGGACAACAGATACGCAGTATTTT
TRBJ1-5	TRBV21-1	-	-	CASSLRREAASNQPQHF	TGTGCCAGCAGCCTACGGAGGGAAGCCGCCAGCAATCAGCCCCAGCATTTT
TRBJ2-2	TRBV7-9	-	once	CASSFSPLGTGELFF	TGTGCCAGCAGCTTCTCCCCATTGGGGACCGGGGAGCTGTTTTTT
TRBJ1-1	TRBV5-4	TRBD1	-	CASSLEGAFTEAFF	TGTGCCAGCAGCTTGGAGGGGGCTTTCACTGAAGCTTTCTTT
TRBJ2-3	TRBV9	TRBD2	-	CASSVAGRAQDTQYF	TGTGCCAGCAGCGTAGCCGGGAGGGCCCAAGATACGCAGTATTTT
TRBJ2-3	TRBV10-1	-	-	CASSPPPRQSTDTQYF	TGCGCCAGCAGTCCACCCCCAAGACAGAGCACAGATACGCAGTATTTT
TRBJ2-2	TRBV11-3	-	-	CASSLLQNTGELFF	TGTGCCAGCAGCTTACTGCAGAACACCGGGGAGCTGTTTTTT